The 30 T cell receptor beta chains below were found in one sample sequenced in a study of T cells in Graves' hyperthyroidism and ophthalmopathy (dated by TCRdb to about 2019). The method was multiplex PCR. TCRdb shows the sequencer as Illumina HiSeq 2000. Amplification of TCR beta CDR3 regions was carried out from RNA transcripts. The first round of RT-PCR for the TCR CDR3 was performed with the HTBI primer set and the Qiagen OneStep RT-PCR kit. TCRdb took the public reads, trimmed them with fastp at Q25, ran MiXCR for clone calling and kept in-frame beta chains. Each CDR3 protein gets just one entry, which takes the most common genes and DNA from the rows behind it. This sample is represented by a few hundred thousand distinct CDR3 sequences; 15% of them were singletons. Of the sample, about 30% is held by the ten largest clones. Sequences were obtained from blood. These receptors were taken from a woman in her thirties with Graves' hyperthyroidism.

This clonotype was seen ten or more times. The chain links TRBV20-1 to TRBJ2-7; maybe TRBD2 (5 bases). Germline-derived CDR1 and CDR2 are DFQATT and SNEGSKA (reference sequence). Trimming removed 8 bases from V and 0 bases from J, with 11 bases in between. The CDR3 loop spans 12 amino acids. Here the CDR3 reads CSLSGSSYEQYF. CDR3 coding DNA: TGCAGTTTGAGTGGGAGCTCCTACGAGCAGTACTTC.

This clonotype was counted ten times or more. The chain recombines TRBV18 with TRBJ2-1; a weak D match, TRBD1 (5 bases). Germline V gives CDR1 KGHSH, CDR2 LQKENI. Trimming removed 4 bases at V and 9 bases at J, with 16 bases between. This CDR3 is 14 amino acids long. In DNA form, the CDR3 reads TGTGCCAGCTCACTCATGCCATCTGACAGTGAGCAGTTCTTC. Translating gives CASSLMPSDSEQFF.

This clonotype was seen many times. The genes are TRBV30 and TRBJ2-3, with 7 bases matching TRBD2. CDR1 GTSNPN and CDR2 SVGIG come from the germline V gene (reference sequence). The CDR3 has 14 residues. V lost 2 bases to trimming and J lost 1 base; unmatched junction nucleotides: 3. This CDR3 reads CAWSILAGTDTQYF. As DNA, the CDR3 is TGTGCCTGGAGTATCCTAGCGGGCACAGATACGCAGTATTTT.

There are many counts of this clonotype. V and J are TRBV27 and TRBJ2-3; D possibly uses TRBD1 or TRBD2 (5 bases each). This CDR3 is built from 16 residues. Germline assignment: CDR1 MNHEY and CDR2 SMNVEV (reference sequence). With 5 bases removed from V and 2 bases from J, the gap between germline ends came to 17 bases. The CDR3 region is CASSPRGRRITDTQYF. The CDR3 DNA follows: TGTGCCAGCAGTCCGAGGGGCAGGAGGATCACAGATACGCAGTATTTT.

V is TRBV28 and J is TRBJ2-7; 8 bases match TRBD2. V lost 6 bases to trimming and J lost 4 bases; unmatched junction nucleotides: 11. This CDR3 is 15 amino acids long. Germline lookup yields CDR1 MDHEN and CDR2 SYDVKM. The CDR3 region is CASRSIAGNSYEQYF. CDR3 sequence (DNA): TGTGCCAGCAGATCTATAGCGGGAAATAGTTACGAGCAGTACTTC.

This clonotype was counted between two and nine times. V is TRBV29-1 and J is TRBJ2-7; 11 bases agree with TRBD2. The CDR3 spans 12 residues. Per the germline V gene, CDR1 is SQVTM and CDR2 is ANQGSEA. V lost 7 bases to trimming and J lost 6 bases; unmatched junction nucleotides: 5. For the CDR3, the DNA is TGCAGCGCTCCAGGGACTAGCGGCGAGCAGTACTTC. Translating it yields CSAPGTSGEQYF.

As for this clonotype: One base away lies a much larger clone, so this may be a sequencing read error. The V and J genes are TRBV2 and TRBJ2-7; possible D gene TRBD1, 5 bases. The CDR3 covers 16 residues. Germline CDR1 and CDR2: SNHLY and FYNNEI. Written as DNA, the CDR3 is TGTACCAGCAGTGGAGTCCATGACAGCGACTCCTACGAGCAGTACTTC. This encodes CTSSGVHDSDSYEQYF.

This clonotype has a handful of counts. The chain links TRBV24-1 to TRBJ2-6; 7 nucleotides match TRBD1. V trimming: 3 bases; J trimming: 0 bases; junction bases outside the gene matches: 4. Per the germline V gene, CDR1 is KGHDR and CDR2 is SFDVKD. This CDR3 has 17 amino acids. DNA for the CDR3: TGTGCCACCAGTGATGGGGGACAGTACTCTGGGGCCAACGTCCTGACTTTC. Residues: CATSDGGQYSGANVLTF.

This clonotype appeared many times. The CDR3 loop is CASSLTGYLETYEQYF. The CDR3 bases are TGTGCCAGCAGTTTAACTGGATACCTAGAAACCTACGAGCAGTACTTC. This sequence joins TRBV27 and TRBJ2-7, with D unclear. V was trimmed by 2 bases and J by 2 bases, leaving 16 bases between them. Germline CDR1 is MNHEY and CDR2 is SMNVEV (reference sequence). The CDR3 extends over 16 amino acids.

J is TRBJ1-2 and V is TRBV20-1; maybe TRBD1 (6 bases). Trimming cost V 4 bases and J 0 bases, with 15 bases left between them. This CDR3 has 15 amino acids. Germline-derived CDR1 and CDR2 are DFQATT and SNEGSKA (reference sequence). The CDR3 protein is CSANEGGLANYGYTF. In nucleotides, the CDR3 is TGCAGTGCTAACGAAGGGGGATTAGCTAACTATGGCTACACCTTC.

CDR3 coding DNA: TGTGCCACCCGCCGGGCAGGCCATCAGCCCCAGCATTTT. Translation: CATRRAGHQPQHF. This chain uses TRBV6-1 with TRBJ1-5; D is ambiguous. V was shortened by 10 bases and J by 5 bases, with 15 bases between the two germline ends. In germline, CDR1 is MNHNS, CDR2 SASEGT. CDR3 size: 13 residues.

Here the CDR3 reads CASSSGQETYEQYF. CDR3 DNA: TGTGCCAGTAGTAGCGGACAGGAGACCTACGAGCAGTACTTC. The rearrangement uses TRBV19 and TRBJ2-7; the match to TRBD1 covers 7 bases. CDR1 and CDR2 (germline): LNHDA, SQIVND (reference sequence). The CDR3 runs to 14 residues. Trimming at V came to 4 bases and at J to 2 bases, leaving 5 bases not matched to a gene.

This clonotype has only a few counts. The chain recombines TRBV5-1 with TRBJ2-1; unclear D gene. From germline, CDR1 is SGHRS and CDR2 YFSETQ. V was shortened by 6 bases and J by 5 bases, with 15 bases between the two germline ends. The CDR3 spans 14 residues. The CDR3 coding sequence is TGCGCCAGCACCCCGGATGGCCCACACAATGAGCAGTTCTTC. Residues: CASTPDGPHNEQFF.

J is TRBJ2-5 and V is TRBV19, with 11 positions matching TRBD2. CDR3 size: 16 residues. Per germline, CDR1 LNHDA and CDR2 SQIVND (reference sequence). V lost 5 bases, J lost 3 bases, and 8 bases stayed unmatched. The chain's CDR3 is CASSFTSGSTKETQYF. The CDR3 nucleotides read TGTGCCAGTAGTTTCACTAGCGGGAGTACCAAAGAGACCCAGTACTTC.

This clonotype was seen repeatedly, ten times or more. In DNA, the CDR3 is TGTGCCACCAGCGACTACCAAGAGACCCAGTACTTC. As protein: CATSDYQETQYF. The V and J genes are TRBV24-1 and TRBJ2-5; D gene ambiguous. Trimming stripped 7 bases from V and 0 bases from J, with 5 bases between. The CDR3 length is 12 residues. Germline CDR1 and CDR2: KGHDR and SFDVKD.

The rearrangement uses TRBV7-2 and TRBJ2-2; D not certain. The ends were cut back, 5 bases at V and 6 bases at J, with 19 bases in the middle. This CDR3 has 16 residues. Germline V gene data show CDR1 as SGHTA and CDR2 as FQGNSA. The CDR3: CASSKDRTLWAGELFF. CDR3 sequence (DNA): TGTGCCAGCAGCAAGGACCGTACTTTGTGGGCCGGGGAGCTGTTTTTT.

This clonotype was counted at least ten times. The CDR3 loop is CASSFLNTEAFF. CDR3 coding DNA: TGTGCCAGCAGTTTTTTGAACACTGAAGCTTTCTTT. This chain connects TRBV28 to TRBJ1-1; no reliable D call. The germline V gene encodes CDR1 MDHEN and CDR2 SYDVKM. The CDR3 sequence is 12 residues long. V shed 3 bases and J shed 0 bases, with 2 bases lying between them.

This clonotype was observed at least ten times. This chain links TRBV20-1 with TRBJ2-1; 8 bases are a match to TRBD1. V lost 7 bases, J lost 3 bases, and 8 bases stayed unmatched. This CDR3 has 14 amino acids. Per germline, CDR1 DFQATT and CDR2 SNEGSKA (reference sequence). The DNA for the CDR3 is TGCAGTGTTTCAATCGGGACAGGCTACAATGAGCAGTTCTTC. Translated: CSVSIGTGYNEQFF.

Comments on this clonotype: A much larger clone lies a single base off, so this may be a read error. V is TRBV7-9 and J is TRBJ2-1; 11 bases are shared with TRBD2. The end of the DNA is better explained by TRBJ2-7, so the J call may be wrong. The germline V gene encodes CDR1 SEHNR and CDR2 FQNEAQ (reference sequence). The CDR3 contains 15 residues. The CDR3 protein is CASSPTGLAGNEQYF. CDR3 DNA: TGTGCCAGCAGCCCGACCGGACTAGCGGGCAATGAGCAGTACTTC.

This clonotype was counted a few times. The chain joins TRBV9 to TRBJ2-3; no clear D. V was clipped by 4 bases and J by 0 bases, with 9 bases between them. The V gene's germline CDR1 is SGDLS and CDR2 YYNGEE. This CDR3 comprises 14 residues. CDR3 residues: CASSPPESTDTQYF. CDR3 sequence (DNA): TGTGCCAGCAGCCCCCCCGAAAGCACAGATACGCAGTATTTT.

The CDR3 region is CASRRATDTQYF. In DNA form, the CDR3 reads TGTGCCAGCAGAAGGGCCACAGATACGCAGTATTTT. This chain connects TRBV6-1 to TRBJ2-3; unclear D gene. Per germline, CDR1 MNHNS and CDR2 SASEGT. The CDR3 loop spans 12 amino acids. Trimming removed 6 bases from V and 2 bases from J, with 6 bases in between.

Written as DNA, the CDR3 is TGCGCCAGCAGCTTGGGGAGGACAGCTAACTATGGCTACACCTTC. Protein product: CASSLGRTANYGYTF. J is TRBJ1-2 and V is TRBV5-1, with D possibly TRBD1 on 6 matching bases. Germline V lookup: CDR1 SGHRS, CDR2 YFSETQ. Trimming removed 0 bases at V and 0 bases at J, with 9 bases between. The CDR3 totals 15 residues. Complete variable domain (other parts from reference TRBV5-1 and TRBJ1-2): KAGVTQTPRYLIKTRGQQVTLSCSPISGHRSVSWYQQTPGQGLQFLFEYFSETQRNKGNFPGRFSGRQFSNSRSEMNVSTLELGDSALYLCASSLGRTANYGYTFGSGTRLTVV.

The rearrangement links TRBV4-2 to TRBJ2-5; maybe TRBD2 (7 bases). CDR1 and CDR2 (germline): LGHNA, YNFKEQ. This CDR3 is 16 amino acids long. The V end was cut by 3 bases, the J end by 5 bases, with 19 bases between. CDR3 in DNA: TGTGCCAGCAGCCAGCCGGAGGGGGGGGAGTTGGAGACCCAGTACTTC. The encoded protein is CASSQPEGGELETQYF.

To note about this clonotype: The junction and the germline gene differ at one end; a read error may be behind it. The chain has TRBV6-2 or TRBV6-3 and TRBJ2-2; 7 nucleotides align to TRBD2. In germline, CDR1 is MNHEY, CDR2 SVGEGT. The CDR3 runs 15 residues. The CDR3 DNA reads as TGTGCCAGCGCTTCGGGGGGAGCTATTGGCGGGGAGCTGTTCTTT. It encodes CASASGGAIGGELFF.

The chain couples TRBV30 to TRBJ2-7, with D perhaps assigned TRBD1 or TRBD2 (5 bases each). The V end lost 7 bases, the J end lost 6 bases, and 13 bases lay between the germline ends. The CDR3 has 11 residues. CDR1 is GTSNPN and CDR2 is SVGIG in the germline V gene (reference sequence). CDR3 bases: TGTGCCTCCACGGCGAGGGGCGAGCAGTACTTC. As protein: CASTARGEQYF.

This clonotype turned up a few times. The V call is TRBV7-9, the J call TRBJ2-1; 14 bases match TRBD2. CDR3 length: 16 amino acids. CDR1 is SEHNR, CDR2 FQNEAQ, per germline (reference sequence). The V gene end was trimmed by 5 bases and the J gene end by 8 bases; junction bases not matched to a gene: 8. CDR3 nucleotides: TGTGCCAGCAGCGGGACCGGGACTAGCGGGAGTTATGAGCAGTTCTTC. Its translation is CASSGTGTSGSYEQFF.

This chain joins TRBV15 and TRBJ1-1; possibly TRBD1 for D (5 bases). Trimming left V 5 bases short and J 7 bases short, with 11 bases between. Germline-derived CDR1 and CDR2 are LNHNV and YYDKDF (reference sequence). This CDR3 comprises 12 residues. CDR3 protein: CATSGPGVEAFF. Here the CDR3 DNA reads TGTGCCACCAGCGGACCGGGGGTTGAAGCTTTCTTT. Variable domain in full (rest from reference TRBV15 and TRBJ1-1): DAMVIQNPRYQVTQFGKPVTLSCSQTLNHNVMYWYQQKSSQAPKLLFHYYDKDFNNEADTPDNFQSRRPNTSFCFLDIRSPGLGDTAMYLCATSGPGVEAFFGQGTRLTVV.

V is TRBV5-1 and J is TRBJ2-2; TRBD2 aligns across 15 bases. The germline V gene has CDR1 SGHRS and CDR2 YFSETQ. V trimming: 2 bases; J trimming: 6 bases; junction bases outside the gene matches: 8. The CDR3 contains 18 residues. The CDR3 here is CASSFLGLAGGVAGELFF. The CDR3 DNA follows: TGCGCCAGCAGCTTCCTGGGACTAGCGGGAGGAGTAGCCGGGGAGCTGTTTTTT.

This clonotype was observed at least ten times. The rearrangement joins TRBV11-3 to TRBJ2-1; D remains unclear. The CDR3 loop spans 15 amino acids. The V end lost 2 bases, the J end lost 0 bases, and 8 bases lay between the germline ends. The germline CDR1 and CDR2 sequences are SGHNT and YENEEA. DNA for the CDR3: TGTGCCAGCAGCTTAAGGCATAGCTCCTACAATGAGCAGTTCTTC. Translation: CASSLRHSSYNEQFF.

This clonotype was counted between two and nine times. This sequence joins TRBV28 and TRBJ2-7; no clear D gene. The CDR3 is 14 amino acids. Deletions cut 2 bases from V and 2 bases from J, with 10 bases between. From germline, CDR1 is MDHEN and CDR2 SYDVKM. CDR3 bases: TGTGCCAGCAGTTTACAACAGCTACCCTACGAGCAGTACTTC. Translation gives CASSLQQLPYEQYF. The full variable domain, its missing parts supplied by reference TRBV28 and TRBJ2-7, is DVKVTQSSRYLVKRTGEKVFLECVQDMDHENMFWYRQDPGLGLRLIYFSYDVKMKEKGDIPEGYSVSREKKERFSLILESASTNQTSMYLCASSLQQLPYEQYFGPGTRLTVT.